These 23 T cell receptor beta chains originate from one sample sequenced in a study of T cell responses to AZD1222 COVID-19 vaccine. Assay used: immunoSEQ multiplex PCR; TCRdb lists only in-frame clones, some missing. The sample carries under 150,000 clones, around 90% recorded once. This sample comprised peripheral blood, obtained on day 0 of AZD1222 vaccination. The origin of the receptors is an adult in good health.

The CDR3 region has the DNA TGTGCCAGCTCACCACCTAGACAGTCTAGCACAGATACGCAGTATTTT. It yields the protein CASSPPRQSSTDTQYF. The J gene is TRBJ2-3, the V gene TRBV18; TRBD1 is a possible D gene (5 bases). CDR1 and CDR2 (germline): KGHSH, LQKENI. CDR3 size: 16 residues. The V gene lost 0 bases and the J gene lost 0 bases, with 10 bases spanning the gap.

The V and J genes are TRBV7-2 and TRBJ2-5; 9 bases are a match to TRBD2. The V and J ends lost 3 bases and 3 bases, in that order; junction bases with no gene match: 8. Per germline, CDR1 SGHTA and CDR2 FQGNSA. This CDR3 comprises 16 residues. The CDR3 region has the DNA TGTGCCAGCAGCTTGATGAGCGGGGGGTGGGAAGAGACCCAGTACTTC. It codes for CASSLMSGGWEETQYF.

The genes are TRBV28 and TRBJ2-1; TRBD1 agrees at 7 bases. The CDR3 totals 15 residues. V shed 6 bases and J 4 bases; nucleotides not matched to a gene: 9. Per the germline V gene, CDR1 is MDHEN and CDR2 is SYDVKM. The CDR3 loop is CASRRTGTEYNEQFF. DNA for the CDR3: TGTGCCAGCAGACGAACCGGGACAGAATACAATGAGCAGTTCTTC.

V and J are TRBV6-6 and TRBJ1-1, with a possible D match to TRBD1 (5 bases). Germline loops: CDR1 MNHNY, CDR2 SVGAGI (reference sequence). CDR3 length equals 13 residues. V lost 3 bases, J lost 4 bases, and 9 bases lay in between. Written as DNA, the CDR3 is TGTGCCAGCAGTTATGGGGCGCTCACTGAAGCTTTCTTT. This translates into CASSYGALTEAFF.

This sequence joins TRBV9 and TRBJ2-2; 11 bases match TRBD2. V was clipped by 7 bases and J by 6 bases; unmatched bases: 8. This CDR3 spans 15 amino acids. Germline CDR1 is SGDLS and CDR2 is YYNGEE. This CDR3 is CASSPTSGVAGELFF. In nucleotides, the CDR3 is TGTGCCAGCTCCCCGACTAGCGGGGTGGCCGGGGAGCTGTTTTTT.

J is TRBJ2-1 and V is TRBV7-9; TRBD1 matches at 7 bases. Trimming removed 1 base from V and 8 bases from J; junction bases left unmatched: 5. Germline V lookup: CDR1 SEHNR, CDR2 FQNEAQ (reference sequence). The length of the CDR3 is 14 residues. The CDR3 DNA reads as TGTGCCAGCAGCTTAGGACAGGGTCATGATGAGCAGTTCTTC. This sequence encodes CASSLGQGHDEQFF. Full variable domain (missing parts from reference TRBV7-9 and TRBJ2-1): DTGVSQNPRHKITKRGQNVTFRCDPISEHNRLYWYRQTLGQGPEFLTYFQNEAQLEKSRLLSDRFSAERPKGSFSTLEIQRTEQGDSAMYLCASSLGQGHDEQFFGPGTRLTVL.

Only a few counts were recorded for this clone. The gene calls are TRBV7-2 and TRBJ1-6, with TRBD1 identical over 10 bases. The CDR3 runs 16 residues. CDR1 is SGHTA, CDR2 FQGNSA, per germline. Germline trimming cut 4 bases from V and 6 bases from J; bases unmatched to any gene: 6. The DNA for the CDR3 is TGTGCCAGCAGCTCGGAGGACAGGGGGTTTAATTCACCCCTCCACTTT. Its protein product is CASSSEDRGFNSPLHF.

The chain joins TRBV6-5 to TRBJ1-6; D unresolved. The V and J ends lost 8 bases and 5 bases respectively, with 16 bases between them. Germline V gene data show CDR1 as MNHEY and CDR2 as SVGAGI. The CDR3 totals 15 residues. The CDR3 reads CASSGRQTNNSPLHF. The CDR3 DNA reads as TGTGCCAGCTCGGGGAGGCAGACCAATAATTCACCCCTCCACTTT.

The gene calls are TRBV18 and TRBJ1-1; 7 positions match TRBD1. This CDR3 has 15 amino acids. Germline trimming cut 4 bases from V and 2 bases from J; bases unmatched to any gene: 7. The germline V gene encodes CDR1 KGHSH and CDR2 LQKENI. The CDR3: CASSQSGGKNTEAFF. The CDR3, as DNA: TGTGCCAGCTCACAGTCAGGGGGAAAAAACACTGAAGCTTTCTTT.

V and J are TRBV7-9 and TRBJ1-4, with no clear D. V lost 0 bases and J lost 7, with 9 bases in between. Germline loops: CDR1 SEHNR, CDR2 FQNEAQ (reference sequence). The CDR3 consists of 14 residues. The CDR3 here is CASSLAYGIEKLFF. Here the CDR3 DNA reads TGTGCCAGCAGCTTAGCGTACGGAATTGAAAAACTGTTTTTT.

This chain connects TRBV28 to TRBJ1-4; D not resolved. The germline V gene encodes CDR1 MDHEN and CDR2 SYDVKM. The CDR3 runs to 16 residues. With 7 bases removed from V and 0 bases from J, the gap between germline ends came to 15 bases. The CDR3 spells CASKLAGSTTNEKLFF. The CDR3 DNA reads TGTGCCAGCAAACTAGCCGGATCTACAACTAATGAAAAACTGTTTTTT.

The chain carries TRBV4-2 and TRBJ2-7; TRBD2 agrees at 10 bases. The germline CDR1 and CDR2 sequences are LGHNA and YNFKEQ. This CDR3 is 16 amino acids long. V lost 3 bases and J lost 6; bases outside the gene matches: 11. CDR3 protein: CASSHTLAGGSGEQYF. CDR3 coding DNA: TGTGCCAGCAGCCACACATTAGCGGGGGGCTCCGGCGAGCAGTACTTC.

CDR3 coding DNA: TGCGCCAGCAGCCAAGAGGGCGCGGGCGGGCGCGATGGCTACACCTTC. Its translation: CASSQEGAGGRDGYTF. The chain employs TRBV4-1 and TRBJ1-2; D ambiguous. Trimming left V 0 bases short and J 6 bases short, with 17 bases between. This CDR3 is 16 amino acids long. The germline gives CDR1 MGHRA, CDR2 YSYEKL.

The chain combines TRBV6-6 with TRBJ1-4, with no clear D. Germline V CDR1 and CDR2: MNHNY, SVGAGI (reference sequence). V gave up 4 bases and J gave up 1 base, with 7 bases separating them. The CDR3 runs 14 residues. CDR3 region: CASSSSRTNEKLFF. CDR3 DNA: TGTGCCAGCAGTTCGTCCAGAACTAATGAAAAACTGTTTTTT.

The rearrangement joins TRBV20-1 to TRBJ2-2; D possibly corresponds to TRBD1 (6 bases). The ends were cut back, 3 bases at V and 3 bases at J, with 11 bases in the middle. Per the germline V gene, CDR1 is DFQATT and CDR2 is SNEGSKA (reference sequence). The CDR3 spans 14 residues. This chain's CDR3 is CSASLGADTGELFF. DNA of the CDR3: TGCAGTGCTAGTTTGGGGGCAGACACCGGGGAGCTGTTTTTT.

The CDR3 sequence: CASSFPSKETQYF. CDR3 coding DNA: TGTGCCAGCAGCTTCCCTTCTAAAGAGACCCAGTACTTC. The V and J genes are TRBV11-2 and TRBJ2-5; D gene unclear. CDR1 and CDR2 from the germline V gene are SGHAT and FQNNGV. CDR3 length equals 13 residues. With 3 bases removed from V and 3 bases from J, the gap between germline ends came to 8 bases. Variable domain in full (rest from reference TRBV11-2 and TRBJ2-5): EAGVAQSPRYKIIEKRQSVAFWCNPISGHATLYWYQQILGQGPKLLIQFQNNGVVDDSQLPKDRFSAERLKGVDSTLKIQPAKLEDSAVYLCASSFPSKETQYFGPGTRLLVL.

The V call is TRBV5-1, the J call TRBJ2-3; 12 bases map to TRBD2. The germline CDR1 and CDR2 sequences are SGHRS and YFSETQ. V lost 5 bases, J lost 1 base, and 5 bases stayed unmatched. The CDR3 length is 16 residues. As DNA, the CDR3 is TGCGCCAGCAGTCCGGGACTAGCGGGCCGCACAGATACGCAGTATTTT. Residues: CASSPGLAGRTDTQYF.

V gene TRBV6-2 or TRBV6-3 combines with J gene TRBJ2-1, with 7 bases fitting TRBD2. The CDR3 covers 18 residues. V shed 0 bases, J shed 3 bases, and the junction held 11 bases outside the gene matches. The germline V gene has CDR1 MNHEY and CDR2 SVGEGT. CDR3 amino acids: CASSYSMLVPSGYNEQFF. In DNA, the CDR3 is TGTGCCAGCAGTTACTCGATGTTAGTGCCTAGCGGCTACAATGAGCAGTTCTTC.

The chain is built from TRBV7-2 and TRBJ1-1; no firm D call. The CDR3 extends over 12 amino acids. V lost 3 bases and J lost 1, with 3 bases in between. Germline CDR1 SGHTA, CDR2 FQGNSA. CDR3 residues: CASSFQNTEAFF. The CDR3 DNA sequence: TGTGCCAGCAGCTTTCAGAACACTGAAGCTTTCTTT.

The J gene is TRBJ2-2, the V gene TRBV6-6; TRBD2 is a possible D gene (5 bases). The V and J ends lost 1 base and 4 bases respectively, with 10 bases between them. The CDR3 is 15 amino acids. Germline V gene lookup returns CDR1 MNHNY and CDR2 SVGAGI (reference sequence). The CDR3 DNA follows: TGTGCCAGCAGTTACTGGACTCCAACCACCGGGGAGCTGTTTTTT. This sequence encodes CASSYWTPTTGELFF.

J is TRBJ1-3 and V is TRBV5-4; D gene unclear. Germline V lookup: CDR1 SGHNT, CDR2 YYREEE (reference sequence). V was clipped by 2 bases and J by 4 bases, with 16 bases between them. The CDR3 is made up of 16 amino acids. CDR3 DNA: TGTGCCAGCAGCTTTCAGGCCTCGTTGGGGGGAAACACCATATATTTT. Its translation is CASSFQASLGGNTIYF.

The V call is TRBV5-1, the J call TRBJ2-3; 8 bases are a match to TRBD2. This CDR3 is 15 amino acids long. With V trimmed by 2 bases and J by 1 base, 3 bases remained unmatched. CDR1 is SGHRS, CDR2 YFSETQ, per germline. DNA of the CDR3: TGCGCCAGCAGCTTTGCGGGGGGCCGCACAGATACGCAGTATTTT. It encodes CASSFAGGRTDTQYF.

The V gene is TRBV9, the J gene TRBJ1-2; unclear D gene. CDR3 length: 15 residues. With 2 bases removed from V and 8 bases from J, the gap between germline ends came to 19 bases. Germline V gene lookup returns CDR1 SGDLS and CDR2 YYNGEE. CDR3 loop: CASSVGANAVRGYTF. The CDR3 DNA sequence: TGTGCCAGCAGCGTTGGAGCCAACGCCGTTCGGGGCTACACCTTC.